This TCR beta chain was retrieved from a study of blood T cell repertoires in COVID-19. Study processing details: Estimation of nucleated cell counts was performed using reference gene primer amplification. Here immunoSEQ multiplex PCR was the method, and the copy in TCRdb shows in-frame clones only, minus some. That table supplies the V and J calls and clone size; D and trimming were determined from the DNA. The table shows 140,000 to 150,000 clones, with 84% occurring only once. Each participant's cohort was designated according to participant-reported clinical history. V was clipped by 4 bases and J by 6 bases, with 18 bases between them. The germline CDR1 and CDR2 sequences are SEHNR and FQNEAQ (reference sequence). The CDR3 has 16 residues.

The gene calls are TRBV7-9 and TRBJ1-4, with D perhaps TRBD1 (5 bases). The sample consisted of PBMCs or T cells enriched from blood (not recorded which). The source is a woman between 50 and 59 years old who had been exposed to COVID-19. The CDR3 sequence is CASSSPAEGRDEKLFF. For the CDR3, the DNA is TGTGCCAGCAGCTCCCCGGCGGAGGGGAGGGATGAAAAACTGTTTTTT.